The next 28 T cell receptor beta chains were all read from a single sample in a study of T cells after yellow fever vaccination. TCRdb re-called the 5' RACE reads through MiXCR, storing one row per CDR3 protein. The table includes roughly 330,000 distinct CDR3 sequences, around 4.1% detected once. The sample here was PBMCs, taken 5 days after the yellow fever booster vaccination. The receptors were sampled from a man aged 18 to 30 who received the YFV17D yellow fever vaccine.

This clonotype came up many times. J is TRBJ1-6 and V is TRBV7-9, with 7 nucleotides matching TRBD1. CDR3 length: 15 amino acids. The ends lost 6 bases at V and 6 bases at J; junction bases unmatched: 8. Germline values: CDR1 SEHNR, CDR2 FQNEAQ (reference sequence). This CDR3 is CASSPTGASNSPLHF. Here the CDR3 DNA reads TGTGCCAGCAGTCCTACAGGGGCTTCTAATTCACCCCTCCACTTT.

This clonotype turned up a few times. J is TRBJ2-7 and V is TRBV20-1, with 12 nucleotides matching TRBD1. The CDR3 sequence is 15 residues long. CDR1 DFQATT and CDR2 SNEGSKA come from the germline V gene (reference sequence). J lost 6 bases, V lost 5 bases, and 11 bases had no gene match. The DNA for the CDR3 is TGCAGTGCTCCCCTCCGGGACAGGGGGCAAGGCGAGCAGTACTTC. This encodes CSAPLRDRGQGEQYF.

This clonotype was seen more than once but under ten times. The chain employs TRBV6-5 and TRBJ1-2; 10 bases fit TRBD1. The junction had 3 bases not matched to a gene; V was cut back by 9 bases and J by 8 bases. CDR1 and CDR2 from the germline V gene are MNHEY and SVGAGI. The CDR3 spans 11 residues. The CDR3 sequence is CASLGQGGYTF. The CDR3 DNA sequence: TGTGCCAGTCTGGGACAGGGGGGCTACACCTTC.

A note on this clonotype: This could be a read error, since a much larger clone is one nucleotide away. V usage is TRBV20-1 and J usage is TRBJ2-1; possibly TRBD2 for D (6 bases). Trimming shortened V by 8 bases and J by 3 bases, and 17 bases separated the two germline ends. The CDR3 covers 14 residues. In germline, CDR1 is DFQATT, CDR2 SNEGSKA (reference sequence). The CDR3 region is CSTDRGTDYNEQFF. CDR3 bases: TGCAGTACCGACCGGGGGACTGACTACAATGAGCAGTTCTTC.

At least ten counts were recorded for this clonotype. The rearrangement joins TRBV5-1 to TRBJ1-1; no firm D call. V lost 0 bases to trimming and J lost 7 bases, with 10 bases between them. This CDR3 spans 13 amino acids. Per germline, CDR1 SGHRS and CDR2 YFSETQ. CDR3 sequence: CASSLEYTDEAFF. The CDR3, as DNA: TGCGCCAGCAGCTTGGAGTACACCGATGAAGCTTTCTTT.

The V gene is TRBV12-3 or TRBV12-4, the J gene TRBJ2-1; D remains ambiguous. Trimming cost V 3 bases and J 9 bases, with 12 bases left between them. CDR3 length equals 13 residues. The DNA for the CDR3 is TGTGCCAGCAGTTTCTTTGAGGCGACTGAGCAGTTCTTC. Translation gives CASSFFEATEQFF.

This clonotype was detected many times. The chain has TRBV9 and TRBJ2-6; D may be TRBD1 or TRBD2 (6 bases each). Germline V lookup: CDR1 SGDLS, CDR2 YYNGEE. The CDR3 has 20 amino acids. The V and J ends lost 0 bases and 0 bases respectively, with 19 bases between them. Here the CDR3 DNA reads TGTGCCAGCAGCGTAGGAAATACGGGGGCGCTTCCCTCTGGGGCCAACGTCCTGACTTTC. Translating it yields CASSVGNTGALPSGANVLTF.

In its sample, this clonotype was seen a few times. This chain connects TRBV3-1 to TRBJ2-5; tentatively, D is TRBD2 (5 bases). Per the germline V gene, CDR1 is LGHDT and CDR2 is YNNKEL (reference sequence). The CDR3 has 13 residues. Trimming left V 4 bases short and J 4 bases short, with 10 bases between. The CDR3 nucleotides read TGTGCCAGCAGCCTCACTAGAGGAGAGACCCAGTACTTC. Its protein is CASSLTRGETQYF.

This clonotype appeared a few times. The gene calls are TRBV20-1 and TRBJ2-1; the match to TRBD2 covers 10 bases. CDR3 length: 14 amino acids. V gave up 4 bases and J gave up 5 bases; unmatched junction bases: 5. Germline CDR1 DFQATT, CDR2 SNEGSKA (reference sequence). Here the CDR3 reads CSANLAGAHNEQFF. CDR3 coding DNA: TGCAGTGCTAACCTAGCGGGGGCGCACAATGAGCAGTTCTTC.

The rearrangement joins TRBV28 to TRBJ2-2; D perhaps matches TRBD2 (7 bases). The V end lost 7 bases, the J end lost 0 bases, and 27 bases lay between the germline ends. CDR1 and CDR2 (germline): MDHEN, SYDVKM. The CDR3 length is 20 residues. The DNA for the CDR3 is TGTGCCAGCACATGGGGGCTTGGCTTTACGGGGGGTCCGAACACCGGGGAGCTGTTTTTT. Translating gives CASTWGLGFTGGPNTGELFF.

This clonotype occurred a few times. The gene calls are TRBV4-2 and TRBJ2-1; tentatively, D is TRBD2 (7 bases). In germline, CDR1 is LGHNA, CDR2 YNFKEQ. The V end lost 0 bases, the J end lost 6 bases, and 21 bases lay between the germline ends. This CDR3 has 18 residues. The CDR3 bases are TGTGCCAGCAGCCAAGAGGGGGCGGGGGCTCTTACTCTCAATGAGCAGTTCTTC. Its protein product is CASSQEGAGALTLNEQFF.

This clonotype was seen at least ten times. The J gene is TRBJ2-7, the V gene TRBV6-5; a weak D match, TRBD1 (5 bases). Trimming pared 6 bases from V and 4 bases from J, leaving 13 bases between. CDR1 is MNHEY, CDR2 SVGAGI, per germline. The CDR3 runs 13 residues. CDR3: CASSSFSGYEQYF. In nucleotides, the CDR3 is TGTGCCAGCAGCAGCTTCTCAGGGTACGAGCAGTACTTC.

In this sample, this clonotype turned up a few times. V usage is TRBV20-1 and J usage is TRBJ2-3, with 8 bases identical to TRBD1. In germline, CDR1 is DFQATT, CDR2 SNEGSKA (reference sequence). Trimming removed 7 bases from V and 2 bases from J; junction bases left unmatched: 11. CDR3 size: 15 residues. The CDR3 coding sequence is TGCAGTGGCGCGGAAGGACAGGGCAACACAGATACGCAGTATTTT. As protein: CSGAEGQGNTDTQYF.

The V gene is TRBV5-6, the J gene TRBJ2-2, with a weak D call TRBD1 (6 bases). V was trimmed by 5 bases and J by 5 bases, leaving 13 bases between them. Germline V gives CDR1 SGHDT, CDR2 YYEEEE. The CDR3 sequence is 14 residues long. In DNA, the CDR3 is TGTGCCAGCAGAATGACAGGAGAAACCGGGGAGCTGTTTTTT. It encodes CASRMTGETGELFF.

The V and J genes are TRBV6-6 and TRBJ1-1; D is perhaps TRBD1 (6 bases). V was pared by 1 base and J by 4 bases, with 19 bases between. This CDR3 is built from 17 residues. The germline CDR1 and CDR2 sequences are MNHNY and SVGAGI (reference sequence). CDR3 coding DNA: TGTGCCAGCAGTTACTACCAAGGGGGGCTGGGTACCACTGAAGCTTTCTTT. It codes for CASSYYQGGLGTTEAFF.

The DNA for the CDR3 is TGTGCCACCAGCAGAGACGGGCTGGGACAGAACACTGAAGCTTTCTTT. Translation gives CATSRDGLGQNTEAFF. V is TRBV15 and J is TRBJ1-1; D possibly corresponds to TRBD1 (6 bases). This CDR3 comprises 16 residues. Trimming left V 0 bases short and J 1 base short, with 12 bases between. The germline CDR1 and CDR2 sequences are LNHNV and YYDKDF (reference sequence).

In its sample, this clonotype was seen a few times. The chain has TRBV7-9 and TRBJ2-7; D might be TRBD2 (5 bases). CDR3 length: 14 amino acids. Germline CDR1 reads SEHNR; CDR2 reads FQNEAQ (reference sequence). Trimming cost V 4 bases and J 3 bases, with 13 bases left between them. CDR3 in amino acids: CASSSGGLNYEQYV. The CDR3 DNA follows: TGTGCCAGCAGCTCAGGAGGCCTCAACTACGAGCAGTACGTC.

V gene TRBV7-2 combines with J gene TRBJ2-2; a possible D gene is TRBD2 (6 bases). The germline gives CDR1 SGHTA, CDR2 FQGNSA. Trimming removed 7 bases from V and 3 bases from J, with 12 bases in between. The CDR3 runs to 14 residues. The CDR3 sequence is CASTPAGDTGELFF. The CDR3 DNA is TGTGCCAGCACCCCAGCGGGTGACACCGGGGAGCTGTTTTTT. The whole variable domain, filled in from reference TRBV7-2 and TRBJ2-2, reads GAGVSQSPSNKVTEKGKDVELRCDPISGHTALYWYRQSLGQGLEFLIYFQGNSAPDKSGLPSDRFSAERTGGSVSTLTIQRTQQEDSAVYLCASTPAGDTGELFFGEGSRLTVL.

This clonotype came up many times. CDR3 region: CASSSLTATYEQYF. The CDR3 nucleotides read TGTGCCAGCAGCTCCCTGACAGCGACGTACGAGCAGTACTTC. The V call is TRBV5-6, the J call TRBJ2-7, with D maybe TRBD1 (5 bases). The CDR3 length is 14 residues. Germline-derived CDR1 and CDR2 are SGHDT and YYEEEE. Trimming took off 3 bases at V and 4 bases at J, with 14 bases between the two ends.

The sample holds a few counts of this clonotype. The V and J genes are TRBV24-1 and TRBJ2-3; D possibly corresponds to TRBD2 (6 bases). The germline gives CDR1 KGHDR, CDR2 SFDVKD. Trimming removed 3 bases at V and 1 base at J, with 7 bases between. The CDR3 runs to 14 residues. CDR3 DNA sequence: TGTGCCACCAGTGATGCTAGCGGCACAGATACGCAGTATTTT. This gives the protein CATSDASGTDTQYF.

The chain carries TRBV4-3 and TRBJ2-2, with 8 nucleotides matching TRBD2. The CDR3 runs to 17 residues. The V and J ends lost 0 bases and 7 bases, in that order; junction bases with no gene match: 10. CDR1 and CDR2 from the germline V gene are LGHNA and YSLEER. For the CDR3, the DNA is TGCGCCAGCAGCCAAGATCCTGGCGGGGGGCTCGTCGGGGAGCTGTTTTTT. Translation gives CASSQDPGGGLVGELFF.

This clonotype has a count of ten or more. This rearrangement joins TRBV7-2 to TRBJ1-5; D uncertain. This CDR3 is built from 12 residues. Germline CDR1 SGHTA, CDR2 FQGNSA. V was trimmed by 3 bases and J by 3 bases, leaving 3 bases between them. The CDR3: CASSFNNQPQHF. The CDR3 DNA is TGTGCCAGCAGCTTTAACAATCAGCCCCAGCATTTT. Full variable domain (outside the CDR3, taken from reference TRBV7-2 and TRBJ1-5): GAGVSQSPSNKVTEKGKDVELRCDPISGHTALYWYRQSLGQGLEFLIYFQGNSAPDKSGLPSDRFSAERTGGSVSTLTIQRTQQEDSAVYLCASSFNNQPQHFGDGTRLSIL.

This clonotype occurred many times. The chain couples TRBV6-6 to TRBJ2-3; the match to TRBD2 covers 13 bases. The CDR3 length is 15 residues. V dropped 8 bases and J dropped 5; count of bases not matched to a gene: 7. From germline, CDR1 is MNHNY and CDR2 SVGAGI (reference sequence). The CDR3 protein is CASHWGTSGEDTQYF. In DNA, the CDR3 is TGTGCCAGCCATTGGGGGACTAGCGGGGAAGATACGCAGTATTTT.

In its sample, this clonotype was seen a few times. The rearrangement links TRBV15 to TRBJ2-7; D remains unclear. The CDR3 has 14 residues. Germline V lookup: CDR1 LNHNV, CDR2 YYDKDF (reference sequence). Trimming removed 0 bases at V and 0 bases at J, with 6 bases between. The CDR3 protein is CATSRDLGSYEQYV. CDR3 DNA: TGTGCCACCAGCAGAGACCTGGGCTCCTACGAGCAGTACGTC.

This clonotype was counted a few times. The chain joins TRBV12-3 or TRBV12-4 to TRBJ1-6, with 8 positions matching TRBD1. The CDR3 loop spans 15 amino acids. The trim removed 2 bases at V and 9 bases at J, leaving 6 bases unmatched. CDR3 coding DNA: TGTGCCAGCAGTTTACAGGGGACAGGACTTTCACCCCTCCACTTT. It is translated as CASSLQGTGLSPLHF.

In this sample, this clonotype turned up many times. The chain joins TRBV13 to TRBJ2-3; D possibly corresponds to TRBD1 (6 bases). V lost 4 bases to trimming and J lost 1 base, with 15 bases between them. The CDR3 length is 16 residues. Germline lookup yields CDR1 PRHDT and CDR2 FYEKMQ (reference sequence). In DNA form, the CDR3 reads TGTGCCAGCAGCTCCCAAGGACAGCTGGGCACAGATACGCAGTATTTT. It yields the protein CASSSQGQLGTDTQYF.

This clonotype was counted many times. CDR3 residues: CASSPQGPLQGEYF. CDR3 DNA sequence: TGTGCCAGCAGTCCACAGGGACCGCTGCAAGGGGAGTATTTT. This chain links TRBV12-3 or TRBV12-4 with TRBJ2-3, with TRBD1 as a possible D gene (6 bases). V was shortened by 5 bases and J by 13 bases, with 22 bases between the two germline ends. The CDR3 loop spans 14 amino acids.

This clonotype was detected many times. The chain is built from TRBV3-1 and TRBJ1-3; D is unresolved. V was clipped by 4 bases and J by 0 bases, with 13 bases between them. This CDR3 has 16 residues. Germline values: CDR1 LGHDT, CDR2 YNNKEL (reference sequence). The CDR3 loop is CASSRWTGDSGNTIYF. CDR3 nucleotide sequence: TGTGCCAGCAGCCGTTGGACGGGAGACTCTGGAAACACCATATATTTT.